This T cell receptor beta chain was obtained from a study of cytomegalovirus exposure and HLA in healthy donors. Study as a whole: Samples from HLA-typed donors yielded approximately 80 million unique TCRs in an early data release. Study results and limitations: The dataset shows that most TCR sequences were rare, while some public TCRs occurred in many donors.

The CDR3 sequence is 14 residues long. Germline CDR1 reads SEHNR; CDR2 reads FQNEAQ (reference sequence). V lost 6 bases and J 4 bases, leaving 10 bases between the germline ends. PCR was performed using 60 Vbeta and 13 Jbeta primers. Clones were sequenced by immunoSEQ multiplex PCR, and TCRdb holds only the in-frame ones, with some missing. Of under 150,000 clones listed, 63% were seen once; the top ten hold about 9.1%. Details on this clone: What it recognizes is unknown.

This clonotype was sampled from a man aged 35 to 55 in good health and CMV-seropositive. Specimen: PBMCs. This chain joins TRBV7-9 and TRBJ1-6; D is perhaps TRBD1 (5 bases). The CDR3 DNA follows: TGTGCCAGCAGGGGACGGGAGTATAATTCACCCCTCCACTTT. This translates into CASRGREYNSPLHF. Full variable domain (rest looked up from reference TRBV7-9 and TRBJ1-6): DTGVSQNPRHKITKRGQNVTFRCDPISEHNRLYWYRQTLGQGPEFLTYFQNEAQLEKSRLLSDRFSAERPKGSFSTLEIQRTEQGDSAMYLCASRGREYNSPLHFGNGTRLTVT.